This T cell receptor beta chain was documented in a study of OX40 agonist ivuxolimab in advanced cancers. Overall study context: Patients were 65% to 85% male with ages roughly 20 to 85, mean about 54.

Points from the study as a whole: Circulating CD4+ and CD8+ T cells showed clonal expansion by week 6 at 0.1 to 3.0 mg/kg.

Clones were sequenced by immunoSEQ multiplex PCR, and TCRdb holds only the in-frame ones, with some missing. The sample lists about 53,000 clones, approximately 79% seen once, with approximately 2.3% in the top ten. Worth noting for this clone: Its target is not known.

This CDR3 has 16 amino acids. CDR1 is SGHDT and CDR2 is YYEEEE in the germline V gene. Trimming took off 2 bases at V and 7 bases at J, with 22 bases between the two ends. The source is an adult with an advanced solid tumor such as melanoma, head and neck, liver or kidney cancer. This specimen consisted of CD4+ or CD8+ T cells sorted from blood, obtained in a trial of the OX40 agonist ivuxolimab. The genes are TRBV5-6 and TRBJ2-7; maybe TRBD2 (5 bases). CDR3 sequence reads: CASSFDRILLSGEQYF. CDR3 nucleotides: TGTGCCAGCAGCTTCGACCGAATTCTCTTATCGGGGGAGCAGTACTTC.